These 20 T cell receptor beta chains share one sample of origin, sequenced in a study of cytomegalovirus exposure and HLA in healthy donors. PCR amplification relied on 60 Vbeta primers (plus 13 Jbeta primers). The table came from immunoSEQ multiplex PCR; TCRdb's copy has only in-frame clones and leaves some out. The sample holds over 150,000 clones, more than 75% seen once. The material sequenced was PBMCs. The receptors derive from a man aged 18-30 years in good health and CMV-seropositive.

The genes are TRBV5-1 and TRBJ2-3; D is unclear. The V end was cut by 0 bases, the J end by 0 bases, with 8 bases between. This CDR3 comprises 15 residues. Germline assignment: CDR1 SGHRS and CDR2 YFSETQ. The CDR3 DNA reads as TGCGCCAGCAGCTTGGGAATTACTAGCACAGATACGCAGTATTTT. Translating it yields CASSLGITSTDTQYF.

Here the CDR3 reads CATSRDPPATGSGANVLTF. The CDR3 nucleotides read TGTGCCACCAGCAGAGATCCACCGGCGACAGGGTCTGGGGCCAACGTCCTGACTTTC. The chain uses TRBV15 and TRBJ2-6; 7 bases agree with TRBD1. The germline gives CDR1 LNHNV, CDR2 YYDKDF (reference sequence). The CDR3 has 19 residues. With 0 bases clipped from V and 1 base from J, the junction kept 9 bases outside the gene matches.

This clone was observed a few times. The J gene is TRBJ2-7, the V gene TRBV29-1, with D unresolved. The CDR3 length is 14 residues. Trimming shortened V by 0 bases and J by 2 bases, and 11 bases separated the two germline ends. Germline assignment: CDR1 SQVTM and CDR2 ANQGSEA. Here the CDR3 DNA reads TGCAGCGTTGAAGACCCTCAACGGGCCTACGAGCAGTACTTC. This encodes CSVEDPQRAYEQYF.

The chain couples TRBV30 to TRBJ1-5; no reliable D call. CDR3 size: 16 residues. Per the germline V gene, CDR1 is GTSNPN and CDR2 is SVGIG (reference sequence). Trimming stripped 0 bases from V and 2 bases from J, with 14 bases between. The CDR3 sequence: CAWSVRTGGRNQPQHF. CDR3 DNA sequence: TGTGCCTGGAGTGTCAGGACCGGAGGACGCAATCAGCCCCAGCATTTT.

This chain joins TRBV7-8 and TRBJ2-7; 9 nucleotides match TRBD2. The V segment lost 1 base and the J segment 2 bases; nucleotides outside the gene matches: 3. The CDR3 runs 15 residues. Germline assignment: CDR1 SGHVS and CDR2 FQNEAQ. CDR3 amino acids: CASSLEGGRAYEQYF. CDR3 DNA sequence: TGTGCCAGCAGCTTAGAGGGCGGGAGGGCCTACGAGCAGTACTTC.

This chain connects TRBV19 to TRBJ2-6; D is unclear. Germline assignment: CDR1 LNHDA and CDR2 SQIVND (reference sequence). This CDR3 comprises 14 residues. V lost 5 bases to trimming and J lost 0 bases, with 5 bases between them. CDR3 DNA: TGTGCCAGTAGTTCCCGCTCTGGGGCCAACGTCCTGACTTTC. Protein: CASSSRSGANVLTF.

This clone was counted a few times. J is TRBJ1-5 and V is TRBV30; D may be TRBD1 (6 bases). CDR1 and CDR2 (germline): GTSNPN, SVGIG (reference sequence). V was cut by 0 bases and J by 2 bases, with 11 bases left in between. The CDR3 consists of 15 residues. The CDR3: CAWSVQGFGNQPQHF. CDR3 nucleotide sequence: TGTGCCTGGAGTGTGCAGGGGTTTGGCAATCAGCCCCAGCATTTT.

Of note for this clone: An end of the junction differs from the germline gene, which may be a read error. This chain uses TRBV5-1 with TRBJ2-3; a possible D gene is TRBD2 (6 bases). Germline V lookup: CDR1 SGHRS, CDR2 YFSETQ. The CDR3 is made up of 15 amino acids. The CDR3 sequence is CASSFNSGFTGTQYF. The CDR3, as DNA: TGCGCCAGCAGCTTCAATAGCGGTTTCACAGGTACGCAGTATTTT.

The genes are TRBV6-5 and TRBJ2-7; unclear D gene. The CDR3 extends over 14 amino acids. The germline CDR1 and CDR2 sequences are MNHEY and SVGAGI. With 0 bases removed from V and 3 bases from J, the gap between germline ends came to 9 bases. CDR3 DNA sequence: TGTGCCAGCAGTTACTCTGGCAGTTACTACGAGCAGTACTTC. It encodes CASSYSGSYYEQYF.

The chain uses TRBV2 and TRBJ2-5, with D unresolved. The closer fit of TRBJ2-7 to the DNA end suggests the J call may be wrong. Germline assignment: CDR1 SNHLY and CDR2 FYNNEI. The CDR3 consists of 11 residues. The CDR3 bases are TGTGCCAGCAGTAGCCTCTACGAGCAGTACTTC. It is translated as CASSSLYEQYF.

This chain uses TRBV27 with TRBJ2-3, with 10 bases identical to TRBD2. CDR3 length: 16 residues. CDR1 is MNHEY and CDR2 is SMNVEV in the germline V gene (reference sequence). The trim removed 7 bases at V and 1 base at J, leaving 8 bases unmatched. For the CDR3, the DNA is TGTGCCAGCACCACGCCAGCGGGAGGGGGCACAGATACGCAGTATTTT. Translated, it gives CASTTPAGGGTDTQYF.

This sequence joins TRBV23-1 and TRBJ1-1, with D perhaps matching TRBD1 (6 bases). TRBV23-1 counts as an open reading frame of uncertain function. The CDR3 extends over 14 amino acids. V was pared by 5 bases and J by 3 bases, with 13 bases between. The DNA for the CDR3 is TGCGCCAGCAGTTCAGGGGTCCCGTACACTGAAGCTTTCTTT. It translates to CASSSGVPYTEAFF.

The chain employs TRBV19 and TRBJ2-2, with TRBD1 identical over 9 bases. Germline assignment: CDR1 LNHDA and CDR2 SQIVND (reference sequence). This CDR3 contains 14 residues. With V trimmed by 4 bases and J by 5 bases, 2 bases remained unmatched. CDR3 sequence (DNA): TGTGCCAGTAGTAGGGACAGGGAGACCGGGGAGCTGTTTTTT. As protein: CASSRDRETGELFF.

V gene TRBV18 combines with J gene TRBJ1-4; 9 nucleotides align to TRBD1. The V and J ends lost 4 bases and 7 bases, in that order; junction bases with no gene match: 7. CDR3 size: 15 residues. In germline, CDR1 is KGHSH, CDR2 LQKENI. The CDR3 spells CASSLGQGIGEKLFF. In DNA, the CDR3 is TGTGCCAGCTCACTGGGACAGGGTATAGGTGAAAAACTGTTTTTT. Supplemented by reference TRBV18 and TRBJ1-4, the full variable domain reads NAGVMQNPRHLVRRRGQEARLRCSPMKGHSHVYWYRQLPEEGLKFMVYLQKENIIDESGMPKERFSAEFPKEGPSILRIQQVVRGDSAAYFCASSLGQGIGEKLFFGSGTQLSVL.

V usage is TRBV20-1 and J usage is TRBJ1-1, with D possibly matching TRBD1 (5 bases). The CDR3 totals 11 residues. V dropped 8 bases and J dropped 1 base, with 8 bases sitting between them. Germline values: CDR1 DFQATT, CDR2 SNEGSKA (reference sequence). Written as DNA, the CDR3 is TGCAGTTCGGGGGAGAACACTGAAGCTTTCTTT. Its protein is CSSGENTEAFF.

The chain combines TRBV7-9 with TRBJ1-4, with D perhaps matching TRBD1 (5 bases). The CDR3 totals 15 residues. Germline loops: CDR1 SEHNR, CDR2 FQNEAQ (reference sequence). The V and J ends lost 7 bases and 5 bases respectively, with 17 bases between them. The CDR3 region is CASTLGGTVNEKLFF. CDR3 bases: TGTGCCAGCACCCTTGGGGGGACCGTCAATGAAAAACTGTTTTTT.

This rearrangement joins TRBV9 to TRBJ1-2; perhaps TRBD1 as D (6 bases). This CDR3 is 16 amino acids long. V was cut by 0 bases and J by 3 bases, with 15 bases left in between. Germline values: CDR1 SGDLS, CDR2 YYNGEE. CDR3 coding DNA: TGTGCCAGCAGCGTAGATCAGGGGAAGGTAGACTATGGCTACACCTTC. Translation: CASSVDQGKVDYGYTF.

This clone was counted a few times. This rearrangement joins TRBV2 to TRBJ1-1; D is ambiguous. V gave up 0 bases and J gave up 8 bases, with 4 bases separating them. CDR1 and CDR2 from the germline V gene are SNHLY and FYNNEI. This CDR3 spans 11 amino acids. CDR3 residues: CASSEAYEAFF. As DNA, the CDR3 is TGTGCCAGCAGTGAAGCCTACGAAGCTTTCTTT.

The chain joins TRBV7-9 to TRBJ2-7, with a possible D match to TRBD1 (6 bases). Trimming took 5 bases from V and 2 from J, leaving 25 bases between them. Germline V gene sequence: CDR1 SEHNR, CDR2 FQNEAQ (reference sequence). The CDR3 spans 18 residues. This chain's CDR3 is CASSPKIIGAAGAYEQYF. CDR3 DNA sequence: TGTGCCAGCAGCCCAAAAATCATAGGGGCCGCAGGGGCCTACGAGCAGTACTTC.

This chain connects TRBV11-2 to TRBJ2-3; TRBD2 matches at 12 bases. V lost 3 bases and J lost 6; bases outside the gene matches: 7. The CDR3 sequence is 16 residues long. Looked up from germline, CDR1 is SGHAT and CDR2 is FQNNGV. The CDR3 nucleotides read TGTGCCAGCAGCTTGAGACTAGCGGGAGTCTCGGATACGCAGTATTTT. It translates to CASSLRLAGVSDTQYF.